Shown below are 14 T cell receptor beta chains from a single sample sequenced in a study of Ad26.COV2.S vaccination and SARS-CoV-2 variants. The treatment is: roughly 18 received Ad26.COV2.S at low or high dose, single or two shots; about 5 received placebo; per-sample allocation not given. Sampling happened 63 days after the first vaccine or placebo injection. Data came from immunoSEQ multiplex PCR; TCRdb stores just in-frame clones and leaves some out. The sample consists of a few hundred thousand clones, around 90% of them appearing once. The starting material was peripheral blood, obtained in a trial of Ad26.COV2.S vaccine versus placebo. The receptors originated from a person aged 18-60 years who received the Ad26.COV2.S COVID-19 vaccine or a placebo.

The rearrangement joins TRBV10-2 to TRBJ1-5; TRBD1 might be the D (5 bases). The CDR3 length is 16 residues. Trimming took 6 bases from V and 0 from J, leaving 15 bases between them. CDR1 and CDR2 (germline): WSHSY, SAAADI. CDR3 protein: CASSPGYGDSNQPQHF. The CDR3, as DNA: TGCGCCAGCAGCCCAGGGTACGGGGATAGCAATCAGCCCCAGCATTTT.

The chain uses TRBV10-3 and TRBJ2-5; D unclear. V lost 4 bases and J lost 1, with 10 bases in between. The germline CDR1 and CDR2 sequences are ENHRY and SYGVKD. This CDR3 contains 14 residues. The CDR3: CAISGVTSQETQYF. In DNA, the CDR3 is TGTGCCATCAGTGGGGTTACCTCCCAAGAGACCCAGTACTTC.

V is TRBV5-1 and J is TRBJ1-2; tentative D call: TRBD1 (6 bases). The germline CDR1 and CDR2 sequences are SGHRS and YFSETQ. V gave up 0 bases and J gave up 6 bases, with 6 bases separating them. The CDR3 loop spans 12 amino acids. The CDR3 loop reads CASSLDRDGYTF. The DNA for the CDR3 is TGCGCCAGCAGCTTGGACAGGGATGGCTACACCTTC.

The chain joins TRBV4-2 to TRBJ1-6; 9 nucleotides agree with TRBD1. Germline V gene sequence: CDR1 LGHNA, CDR2 YNFKEQ. Germline trimming cut 2 bases from V and 7 bases from J; bases unmatched to any gene: 3. CDR3 length: 15 amino acids. The DNA for the CDR3 is TGTGCCAGCAGCCAACCGGGACAGGGAAATTCACCCCTCCACTTT. Its protein is CASSQPGQGNSPLHF.

The V gene is TRBV4-1, the J gene TRBJ2-3, with 9 bases aligning to TRBD1. V shed 7 bases and J 4 bases; nucleotides not matched to a gene: 3. Per the germline V gene, CDR1 is MGHRA and CDR2 is YSYEKL. The length of the CDR3 is 13 residues. In nucleotides, the CDR3 is TGCGCCAGCAAGGGACAGGGATCAGATACGCAGTATTTT. Its protein is CASKGQGSDTQYF.

V is TRBV5-1 and J is TRBJ2-7; D is unclear. This CDR3 contains 13 residues. Germline-derived CDR1 and CDR2 are SGHRS and YFSETQ. The V gene lost 0 bases and the J gene lost 1 base, with 5 bases spanning the gap. The DNA for the CDR3 is TGCGCCAGCAGCTTGGTCGGGTCCTACGAGCAGTACTTC. It codes for CASSLVGSYEQYF. The full variable domain, in which reference TRBV5-1 and TRBJ2-7 provide the parts outside the CDR3, is KAGVTQTPRYLIKTRGQQVTLSCSPISGHRSVSWYQQTPGQGLQFLFEYFSETQRNKGNFPGRFSGRQFSNSRSEMNVSTLELGDSALYLCASSLVGSYEQYFGPGTRLTVT.

CDR3 sequence reads: CASSYTRNEQFF. The CDR3 DNA sequence: TGTGCCAGCAGTTACACCAGAAATGAGCAGTTCTTC. The V call is TRBV6-2 or TRBV6-3, the J call TRBJ2-1; unclear D gene. From germline, CDR1 is MNHEY and CDR2 SVGEGT. The CDR3 spans 12 residues. Trimming cost V 2 bases and J 7 bases, with 6 bases left between them.

V usage is TRBV13 and J usage is TRBJ2-7, with D unclear. There are 14 residues in the CDR3. Trimming stripped 3 bases from V and 1 base from J, with 10 bases between. The germline V gene has CDR1 PRHDT and CDR2 FYEKMQ (reference sequence). The CDR3 DNA follows: TGTGCCAGCAGCTTTCTCGGGCAGTCCTACGAGCAGTACTTC. This gives the protein CASSFLGQSYEQYF.

The chain joins TRBV5-1 to TRBJ2-7, with D possibly being TRBD1 (5 bases). The length of the CDR3 is 15 residues. The ends were cut back, 4 bases at V and 3 bases at J, with 17 bases in the middle. The germline V gene has CDR1 SGHRS and CDR2 YFSETQ. The CDR3 bases are TGCGCCAGCAGCGTTGAATCGACAGACGGCTACGAGCAGTACTTC. It encodes CASSVESTDGYEQYF.

This CDR3 is CASSEALRGGGQETQYF. In DNA, the CDR3 is TGTGCCAGCAGTGAAGCGTTACGGGGAGGGGGGCAAGAGACCCAGTACTTC. The chain links TRBV6-1 to TRBJ2-5, with D tentatively TRBD2 (7 bases). This CDR3 region has 17 residues. Trimming removed 0 bases at V and 2 bases at J, with 16 bases between. Germline CDR1 MNHNS, CDR2 SASEGT.

The rearrangement links TRBV27 to TRBJ2-3; D gene uncertain. The CDR3 is made up of 15 amino acids. The V and J ends lost 0 bases and 3 bases respectively, with 10 bases between them. From germline, CDR1 is MNHEY and CDR2 SMNVEV (reference sequence). CDR3 sequence reads: CASSLSSGVTDTQYF. The CDR3 bases are TGTGCCAGCAGTTTATCGTCGGGTGTGACAGATACGCAGTATTTT.

V is TRBV10-1 and J is TRBJ2-2, with 9 bases aligning to TRBD2. V lost 4 bases, J lost 4 bases, and 13 bases stayed unmatched. Looked up from germline, CDR1 is WNHNN and CDR2 is SYGVQD (reference sequence). This CDR3 spans 18 amino acids. The CDR3: CASSGGAGTSFGTGELFF. In nucleotides, the CDR3 is TGCGCCAGCAGTGGTGGGGCCGGGACTAGCTTCGGCACCGGGGAGCTGTTTTTT.

The sample holds one count of this clone. The V call is TRBV29-1, the J call TRBJ1-1; D is unclear. Germline CDR1 SQVTM, CDR2 ANQGSEA. Between the trimmed V and J ends, which lost 5 bases and 0 bases, there was a span of 13 bases. The CDR3 totals 14 residues. DNA for the CDR3: TGCAGCGTTAAGTCTGGAGGATTGAACACTGAAGCTTTCTTT. Translated, it gives CSVKSGGLNTEAFF.

V usage is TRBV4-3 and J usage is TRBJ2-7; D gene uncertain. This CDR3 has 13 residues. The germline V gene has CDR1 LGHNA and CDR2 YSLEER. V gave up 6 bases and J gave up 3 bases, with 12 bases separating them. As DNA, the CDR3 is TGCGCCAGCAGTACCTTACGAGGCTACGAGCAGTACTTC. Translating it yields CASSTLRGYEQYF.